This T cell receptor beta chain was captured in a study of T cells in localized non-small cell lung cancer. Study-wide results and limits: Sequencing was limited to one tumor region, leaving the possibility of heterogeneity open. There was higher T cell clonality in uninvolved adjacent lung than in tumor, and it was highest there. In adjacent lung, a median roughly 57 of the top 100 tumor clones were found. A raised T cell density in blood coincided with lengthier overall survival.

Assay used: immunoSEQ multiplex PCR; TCRdb lists only in-frame clones, some missing. The sample lists about 39,000 clones, roughly 83% occurring once. After removal of 5 bases from V and 0 bases from J, the junction contained 9 bases not matched to a gene. This CDR3 region has 17 residues. Germline V gene data show CDR1 as MNHEY and CDR2 as SMNVEV (reference sequence). About this clone itself: Its antigen remains unidentified.

The sequences come from PBMCs, collected before any cancer treatment. The receptor was isolated from a woman aged 40-69 years with stage II squamous cell lung carcinoma. The V gene is TRBV27, the J gene TRBJ1-2, with TRBD1 identical over 10 bases. Written as DNA, the CDR3 is TGTGCCAGCAGTCCCGCGGGACAGGGGCTTTCTAACTATGGCTACACCTTC. Protein sequence: CASSPAGQGLSNYGYTF.